This T cell receptor beta chain stems from a study of lymphopenia after photon versus proton radiotherapy. This CDR3 has 12 residues. Trimming left V 4 bases short and J 6 bases short, with 8 bases between. Germline CDR1 is SGHNT and CDR2 is YENEEA. Study results and caveats: In patients who died, overall survival fell as post-nadir TCR diversity dropped more. Post-nadir diversity loss with photons came from oligoclonal expansion, particularly CD8+ Temra cells. Relative stability marked proton patients; photon patients lost diversity and naive cells.

Assay: immunoSEQ multiplex PCR; the TCRdb copy retains only in-frame clones and omits some. Among approximately 30,000 clones, 65% to 85% were seen once, and the ten largest hold roughly 31%. About this clone itself: Its antigen is not known.

This chain joins TRBV11-3 and TRBJ2-3; D is uncertain. The source is a man aged 50 or older with gastric cancer. The material was peripheral blood, obtained from a patient treated with photon-based radiotherapy. CDR3 coding DNA: TGTGCCAGCAGCTCCCTAGGGGATACGCAGTATTTT. Its protein is CASSSLGDTQYF.